The T cell receptor (beta chain) described here comes from a study of CD8+CD57+ T cells in acquired aplastic anemia. Study-level background: Quantities of DNA derived from sorted CD4+ and CD8+ cells averaged approximately 3.3 ug. Study results and caveats: The study found no significant CD8+ Simpson's diversity difference between patients and controls. It was found that twenty-nine CD8+ CDR3 sequences were shared between patients and controls.

V was trimmed by 0 bases and J by 3 bases, leaving 11 bases between them. Germline loops: CDR1 DFQATT, CDR2 SNEGSKA (reference sequence). The CDR3 consists of 14 residues. Sequenced patients had shown CD8+CD57+ cell expansion by flow cytometry. Genomic DNA, serving as template, underwent TCR beta VDJ and CDR3 profiling. From the reads, TCRdb called clonotypes with MiXCR, one entry per CDR3 protein. The sample records 170,000 or so distinct CDR3 sequences, more than 40% being singletons. This clonotype appeared many times. Its antigen is not identified. The chain is built from TRBV20-1 and TRBJ2-5; the D is unclear. The sequence derives from a human donor with aplastic anemia. The sequenced sample consisted of sorted CD4+, CD8+, or CD8+CD57+ T cells (not recorded which) from PBMCs. The CDR3 spells CSARDEWHEETQYF. The CDR3 DNA reads as TGCAGTGCTAGAGATGAGTGGCACGAAGAGACCCAGTACTTC.